The next 3 T cell receptor beta chains were all read from a single sample in a study of T cells in tuberculosis. The table came from immunoSEQ multiplex PCR; TCRdb's copy has only in-frame clones and leaves some out. There are tens of thousands of clones in the sample; approximately 90% occur only once, and less than 3% lies in the top ten. Sample time point: new active TB diagnosis, blood taken before or within 7 days of starting treatment. The material was PBMCs, obtained at tuberculosis diagnosis. The receptors were sampled from an adult with tuberculosis.

The chain carries TRBV6-6 and TRBJ2-1; TRBD2 is a possible D gene (5 bases). Germline V CDR1 and CDR2: MNHNY, SVGAGI (reference sequence). Between the trimmed V and J ends, which lost 0 bases and 15 bases, there was a span of 15 bases. CDR3 length: 13 residues. CDR3 region: CASSYSFSRASFF. DNA of the CDR3: TGTGCCAGCAGTTACTCATTCTCGAGGGCGTCGTTCTTC.

This clone was detected a few times. The rearrangement links TRBV2 to TRBJ1-5; the D is unclear. V lost 7 bases, J lost 4 bases, and 8 bases lay in between. The CDR3 contains 12 residues. Germline CDR1 and CDR2: SNHLY and FYNNEI. Here the CDR3 DNA reads TGTGCCAGCACCAGGAAAAATCAGCCCCAGCATTTT. It yields the protein CASTRKNQPQHF.

CDR3 protein: CSVAGQGKNEKLFF. CDR3 sequence (DNA): TGCAGCGTTGCCGGACAGGGGAAGAATGAAAAACTGTTTTTT. This chain uses TRBV29-1 with TRBJ1-4, with 9 bases that match TRBD1. V lost 4 bases and J lost 5; bases outside the gene matches: 5. The CDR3 runs 14 residues. Germline CDR1 SQVTM, CDR2 ANQGSEA.